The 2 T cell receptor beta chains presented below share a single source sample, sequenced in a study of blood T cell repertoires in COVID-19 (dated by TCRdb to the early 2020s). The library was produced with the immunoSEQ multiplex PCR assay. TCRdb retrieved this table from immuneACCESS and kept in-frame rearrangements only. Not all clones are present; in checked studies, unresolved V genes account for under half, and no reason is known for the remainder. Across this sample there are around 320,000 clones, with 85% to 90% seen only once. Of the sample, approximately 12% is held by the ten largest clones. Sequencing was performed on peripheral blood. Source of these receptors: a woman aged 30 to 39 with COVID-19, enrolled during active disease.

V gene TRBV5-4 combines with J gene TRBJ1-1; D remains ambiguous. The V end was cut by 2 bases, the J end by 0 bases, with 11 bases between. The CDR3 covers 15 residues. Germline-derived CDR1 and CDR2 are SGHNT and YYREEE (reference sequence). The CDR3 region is CASSFTGLLNTEAFF. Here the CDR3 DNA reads TGTGCCAGCAGCTTTACCGGACTTTTGAACACTGAAGCTTTCTTT.

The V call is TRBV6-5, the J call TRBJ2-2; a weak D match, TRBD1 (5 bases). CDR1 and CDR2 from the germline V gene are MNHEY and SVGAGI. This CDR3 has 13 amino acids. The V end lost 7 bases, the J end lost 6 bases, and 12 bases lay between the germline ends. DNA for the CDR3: TGTGCCAGCACAAGGGGAAGGGCCGGGGAGCTGTTTTTT. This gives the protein CASTRGRAGELFF.